One T cell receptor beta chain is described in this entry. The authors' processing: Counts of nucleated cells, estimated from reference gene primer amplification, were obtained. Sequencing was performed with immunoSEQ multiplex PCR; in TCRdb, only in-frame clones are kept and a portion is missing. V and J calls and clone size are given by that table; D and trimming were obtained from the DNA. The profile shows a few hundred thousand clones, 70% to 90% of them singletons. Cohort allocation depended upon clinical history that participants reported. The source of the sample is a study of blood T cell repertoires in COVID-19. About the research overall: Sources were T cells, B-cell-depleted T cells, or PBMCs; the material itself was cDNA or gDNA.

The origin of this receptor is a woman aged 30 to 39 who had recovered from COVID-19. Material for sequencing was PBMCs or T cells enriched from blood (not recorded which).

The CDR3, as DNA: TGTGCCAGCAGCCAGTCCGGATGGGGCGGTGACTATGGCTACACCTTC. Protein sequence: CASSQSGWGGDYGYTF. The chain employs TRBV9 and TRBJ1-2; a weak D match, TRBD1 (5 bases). The V gene's germline CDR1 is SGDLS and CDR2 YYNGEE. V lost 4 bases to trimming and J lost 3 bases, with 19 bases between them. This CDR3 spans 16 amino acids.